The source of this T cell receptor beta chain is a study of T-cell reconstitution after alpha-beta-depleted transplantation in children. Study findings and constraints: Reportedly, only several hundred clones from non-depleted graft cells drove alpha-beta T-cell counts at about two months.

This clonotype was seen more than once but under ten times. Antigen unknown. Trimming left V 3 bases short and J 0 bases short, with 11 bases between. CDR1 and CDR2 (germline): SEHNR, FQNEAQ (reference sequence). The CDR3 consists of 16 residues. Unique molecular identifiers were incorporated during preparation of the TCRbeta library. TCRdb reanalysed the PCR reads using MiXCR and keeps one entry per CDR3 protein. The table has about 460,000 distinct CDR3 sequences, over 10% seen once. Sequencing used PBMCs, mostly from graft donor cells, obtained 180 days after TCRalphabeta/CD19-depleted stem cell transplant. V and J are TRBV7-9 and TRBJ1-4; TRBD1 is a possible D gene (5 bases). The clonotype originates from a female patient aged 2-9 years who had a stem cell transplant for aplastic anemia, so the T cells may come from the graft donor. CDR3 sequence reads: CASSLGQAPTNEKLFF. In DNA form, the CDR3 reads TGTGCCAGCAGCTTGGGGCAGGCTCCAACTAATGAAAAACTGTTTTTT.